The T cell receptor beta chain described here comes from a study of blood T cell repertoires in COVID-19. Clones were sequenced by immunoSEQ multiplex PCR, and TCRdb holds only the in-frame ones, with some missing. The sample consists of about 260,000 clones, roughly 90% of them appearing once. This CDR3 contains 17 residues. The clonotype comes from a man aged 25 to 40 with active or convalescent COVID-19. The sample comprised peripheral blood. This chain uses TRBV12-2 with TRBJ2-7; TRBD2 was called by the table and not checked on the DNA. TRBV12-2 is a documented pseudogene. CDR3: CASRLVATSGEPTKQYF. Written as DNA, the CDR3 is TGTGCAAGTCGCTTAGTTGCGACTAGCGGGGAACCTACGAAACAGTACTTC.